What follows describes a single T cell receptor beta chain. This sample stems from a study of blood T cell repertoires in COVID-19. Study as a whole: Samples taken during acute and convalescent COVID-19 were collected in the United States, Italy and Spain. Sample material is recorded as cDNA or gDNA derived from T cells, B-cell-depleted T cells, or PBMCs.

It was during active infection that Seattle patients were enrolled and then longitudinally followed. Sequenced by immunoSEQ multiplex PCR; TCRdb stores in-frame clones only, minus some. The table includes 250,000 to 300,000 clones, about nine tenths detected once. Germline CDR1 reads SEHNR; CDR2 reads FQNEAQ (reference sequence). Unmatched junction bases numbered 5, after V lost 3 bases and J lost 0 bases. This CDR3 has 17 residues. Sequencing used peripheral blood. This TCR was recovered from a woman under 40 with COVID-19, enrolled during active disease. The chain couples TRBV7-9 to TRBJ2-1; 10 bases agree with TRBD1. The CDR3 loop is CASSLDRDRGSYNEQFF. The CDR3 nucleotides are TGTGCCAGCAGCTTGGACCGGGACAGGGGCTCCTACAATGAGCAGTTCTTC.